In this sample, the clone carrying this TCR beta chain turned up once. The PCR ran on 60 Vbeta and 13 Jbeta primers. The method was immunoSEQ multiplex PCR; TCRdb's version includes in-frame clones alone and lacks a portion of them. The table lists about 200,000 clones, 75% to 85% of them singletons. Germline CDR1 LNHDA, CDR2 SQIVND (reference sequence). The CDR3 totals 15 residues. V gave up 4 bases and J gave up 6 bases; unmatched junction bases: 3. This entry belongs to a study of cytomegalovirus exposure and HLA in healthy donors. V is TRBV19 and J is TRBJ2-1; 13 bases align to TRBD2. Material: PBMCs. The sequence came from a woman aged 45-60 years in good health and CMV-seronegative. The CDR3 protein is CASSRTSGRPNEQFF. In DNA, the CDR3 is TGTGCCAGTAGTAGGACTAGCGGGAGACCCAATGAGCAGTTCTTC.